This T cell receptor beta chain was recorded in a study of T-cell memory formation after mild COVID-19. Study-level information: The two donors had largely donor-specific TCR clusters. Points from the study as a whole: Clonal second-wave expansions that peaked on day 37 had unconfirmed SARS-CoV-2 specificity. Shrinking CD4+ clones were chiefly CM and EM; CD8+ ones were chiefly EMRA.

The CDR3 spans 14 residues. Trimming took off 0 bases at V and 8 bases at J, with 12 bases between the two ends. Per germline, CDR1 KGHDR and CDR2 SFDVKD. Constant-segment primers and 5'RACE yielded cDNA libraries for TCR alpha and TCR beta, each carrying sample barcodes and UMIs. TCRdb used MiXCR to reprocess the 5' RACE reads, holding one entry per CDR3 protein. The table records around 400,000 distinct CDR3 sequences, approximately 24% of them present only once. On this clonotype itself: Its cognate antigen is unknown.

The clonotype originates from an adult woman who had mild COVID-19 (a few samples of this study predate the infection). Cell type and time point are not known. The sample consisted of PBMCs or a T cell subset sorted from them (not recorded which). The J gene is TRBJ1-2, the V gene TRBV24-1; no definite D call. The CDR3 region has the DNA TGTGCCACCAGTGATTTGGGGAATCCCAAGGGCTACACCTTC. Protein product: CATSDLGNPKGYTF.